Presented here are 6 T cell receptor beta chains from one specimen sequenced in a study of OX40 agonist ivuxolimab in advanced cancers. Clones were read by immunoSEQ multiplex PCR, and TCRdb kept only the in-frame ones, dropping some. Among over 60,000 clones, roughly nine tenths were seen once, and the ten largest hold about 2%. Specimen: CD4+ or CD8+ T cells sorted from blood, collected in a trial of the OX40 agonist ivuxolimab. All receptors derive from an adult with an advanced solid tumor such as melanoma, head and neck, liver or kidney cancer.

This rearrangement joins TRBV11-2 to TRBJ1-5; 8 bases are shared with TRBD1. Germline lookup yields CDR1 SGHAT and CDR2 FQNNGV. The CDR3 has 14 amino acids. V shed 1 base and J 7 bases; nucleotides not matched to a gene: 3. The CDR3 DNA reads as TGTGCCAGCAGCTTAGGCAGGGGGCGGCAGCCCCAGCATTTT. Protein product: CASSLGRGRQPQHF.

This chain uses TRBV10-3 with TRBJ2-6; 7 bases are shared with TRBD2. Germline assignment: CDR1 ENHRY and CDR2 SYGVKD. The CDR3 loop spans 17 amino acids. The J segment lost 1 base and the V segment lost 7 bases, leaving 10 bases of the junction unmatched. For the CDR3, the DNA is TGTGCCATCACGGGGAGGGCCACCGGATCTGGGGCCAACGTCCTGACTTTC. Its protein is CAITGRATGSGANVLTF.

The V call is TRBV4-3, the J call TRBJ2-2; D gene unclear. Germline CDR1 is LGHNA and CDR2 is YSLEER. Trimming took 0 bases from V and 5 from J, leaving 4 bases between them. This CDR3 comprises 13 residues. This CDR3 reads CASSQDGTGELFF. In DNA form, the CDR3 reads TGCGCCAGCAGCCAAGACGGTACCGGGGAGCTGTTTTTT.

The CDR3 loop is CASRKDYGPAVEQFF. CDR3 in DNA: TGTGCCAGCAGGAAGGATTACGGGCCCGCGGTTGAGCAGTTCTTC. The chain joins TRBV2 to TRBJ2-1; the D is unclear. The CDR3 is 15 amino acids. CDR1 is SNHLY and CDR2 is FYNNEI in the germline V gene. V was shortened by 6 bases and J by 9 bases, with 21 bases between the two germline ends.

The chain recombines TRBV9 with TRBJ2-2, with 8 positions matching TRBD2. Germline CDR1 is SGDLS and CDR2 is YYNGEE. The CDR3 contains 18 residues. Trimming removed 2 bases from V and 0 bases from J; junction bases left unmatched: 9. DNA for the CDR3: TGTGCCAGCAGCGTCTACGGGAGGGTAAACACGAACACCGGGGAGCTGTTTTTT. It encodes CASSVYGRVNTNTGELFF.

The chain links TRBV14 to TRBJ2-7; 12 positions agree with TRBD2. With 2 bases clipped from V and 4 bases from J, the junction kept 6 bases outside the gene matches. The V gene's germline CDR1 is SGHDN and CDR2 FVKESK. The CDR3 is made up of 16 amino acids. DNA for the CDR3: TGTGCCAGCAGCCAAATCGGACTAGCGGGGACATACGAGCAGTACTTC. Translated, it gives CASSQIGLAGTYEQYF. Based on the CDR3 plus reference TRBV14 and TRBJ2-7, the full variable domain is EAGVTQFPSHSVIEKGQTVTLRCDPISGHDNLYWYRRVMGKEIKFLLHFVKESKQDESGMPNNRFLAERTGGTYSTLKVQPAELEDSGVYFCASSQIGLAGTYEQYFGPGTRLTVT.